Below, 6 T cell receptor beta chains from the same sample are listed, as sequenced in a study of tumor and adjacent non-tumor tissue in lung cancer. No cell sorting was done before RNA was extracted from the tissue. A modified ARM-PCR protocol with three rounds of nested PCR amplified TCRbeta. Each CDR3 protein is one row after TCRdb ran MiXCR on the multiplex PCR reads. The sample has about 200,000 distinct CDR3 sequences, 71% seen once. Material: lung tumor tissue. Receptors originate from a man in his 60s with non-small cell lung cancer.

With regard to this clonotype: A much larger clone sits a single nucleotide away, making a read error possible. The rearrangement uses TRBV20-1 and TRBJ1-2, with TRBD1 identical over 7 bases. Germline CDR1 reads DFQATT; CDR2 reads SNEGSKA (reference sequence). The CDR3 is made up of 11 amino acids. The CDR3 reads CSARTGQSPFF. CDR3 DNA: TGCAGTGCTAGAACGGGACAGTCGCCCTTCTTC.

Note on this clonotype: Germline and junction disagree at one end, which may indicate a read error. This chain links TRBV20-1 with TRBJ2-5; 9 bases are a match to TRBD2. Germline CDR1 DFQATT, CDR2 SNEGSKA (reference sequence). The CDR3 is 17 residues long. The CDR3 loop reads CSVRGMKGTSKRETQYF. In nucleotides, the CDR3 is TGCAGTGTTAGAGGTATGAAGGGGACTAGCAAGAGAGAGACCCAGTACTTC.

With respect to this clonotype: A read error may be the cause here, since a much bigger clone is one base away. CDR3 DNA sequence: TGTGCCAGCAGTGATGGACGTCGTATGCAGTATTTT. This encodes CASSDGRRMQYF. The V call is TRBV6-5, the J call TRBJ2-3; D is undetermined. The germline V and J ends were trimmed by 5 bases and 11 bases, with 14 bases remaining between them. Per the germline V gene, CDR1 is MNHEY and CDR2 is SVGAGI. The CDR3 covers 12 residues.

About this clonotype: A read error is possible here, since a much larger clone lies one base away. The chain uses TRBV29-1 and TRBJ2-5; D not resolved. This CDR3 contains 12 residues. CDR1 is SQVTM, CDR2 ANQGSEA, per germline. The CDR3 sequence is CGVVDWGETQYF. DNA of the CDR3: TGCGGCGTGGTAGACTGGGGAGAGACCCAGTACTTC. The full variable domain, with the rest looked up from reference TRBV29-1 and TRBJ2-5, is SAVISQKPSRDICQRGTSLTIQCQVDSQVTMMFWYRQQPGQSLTLIATANQGSEATYESGFVIDKFPISRPNLTFSTLTVSNMSPEDSSIYLCGVVDWGETQYFGPGTRLLVL.

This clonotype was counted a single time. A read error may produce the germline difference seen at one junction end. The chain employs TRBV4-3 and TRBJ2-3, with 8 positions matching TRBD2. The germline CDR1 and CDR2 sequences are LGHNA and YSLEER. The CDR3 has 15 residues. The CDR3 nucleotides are TGCGCCAGCAGCCCCGGGACTAGACACACAGATATGCAGTATTTT. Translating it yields CASSPGTRHTDMQYF.

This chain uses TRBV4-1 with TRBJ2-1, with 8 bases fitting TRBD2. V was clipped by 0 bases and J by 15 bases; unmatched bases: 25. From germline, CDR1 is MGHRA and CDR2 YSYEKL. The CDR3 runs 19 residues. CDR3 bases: TGCGCCAGCAGCCAAGATTTGGATAGGACTAGCAGGGAACGGATGAAGCGGTTCTTC. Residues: CASSQDLDRTSRERMKRFF.